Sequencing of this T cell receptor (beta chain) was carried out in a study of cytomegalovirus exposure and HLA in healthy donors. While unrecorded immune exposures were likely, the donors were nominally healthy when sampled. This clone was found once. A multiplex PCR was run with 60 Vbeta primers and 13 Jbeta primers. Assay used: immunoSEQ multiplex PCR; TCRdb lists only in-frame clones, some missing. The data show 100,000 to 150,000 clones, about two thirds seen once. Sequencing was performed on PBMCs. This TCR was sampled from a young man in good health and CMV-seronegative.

The CDR3 is CASSPTRGAGVSTDTQYF. The DNA for the CDR3 is TGTGCCAGCAGCCCGACGCGCGGGGCCGGGGTTAGCACAGATACGCAGTATTTT. V is TRBV9 and J is TRBJ2-3; weak D call: TRBD2 (6 bases). This CDR3 has 18 residues. Germline V gene data show CDR1 as SGDLS and CDR2 as YYNGEE. Trimming shortened V by 4 bases and J by 0 bases, and 21 bases separated the two germline ends.